This TCR beta chain is drawn from a study of PD-1 blockade in mismatch repair-deficient tumors. Looking at the study overall: All were previously treated, progressing patients with about twelve mismatch repair-deficient cancer types. Study-level findings and limits: After pembrolizumab, tumor-resident clones rose rapidly, then generally contracted before radiologic responses.

Time point denoted: identical roughly 10-day culture without peptide (control). Each of about seven ELISpot-reactive candidate peptides was used for approximately nine-day stimulation. An identically run culture lacking peptide was the fold-change baseline. Trimming left V 4 bases short and J 0 bases short, with 18 bases between. This CDR3 spans 16 amino acids. Germline CDR1 reads SQVTM; CDR2 reads ANQGSEA. With regard to this clone: What it recognizes is unknown.

Clones were sequenced by immunoSEQ multiplex PCR, and TCRdb holds only the in-frame ones, with some missing. Among around 13,000 clones listed, 80% to 90% were seen once. Sequencing used cells cultured in vitro, obtained from a patient treated with pembrolizumab. This receptor was identified in an adult with mismatch repair-deficient cancer. This rearrangement joins TRBV29-1 to TRBJ1-2; D might be TRBD1 (6 bases). The CDR3 sequence is CSVGVDRVNTNYGYTF. As DNA, the CDR3 is TGCAGCGTTGGCGTGGACAGAGTTAACACTAACTATGGCTACACCTTC.